The 20 T cell receptor delta chains given below trace back to one sample, sequenced in a study of delta chains in infants with herpesvirus infections. Gamma-chain- and delta-chain-specific primers converted PBMC RNA into TCR cDNA. TCRdb re-called the RT-PCR reads via CATT. Altogether over a thousand delta-chain clones are present, about 30% being singletons, with the ten largest covering 8% to 10%. This specimen consisted of peripheral blood, obtained at time point 2 of longitudinal follow-up. These receptors were taken from a human donor who was a Ugandan infant, either HIV-exposed or HIV-unexposed (not recorded which).

This chain connects TRDV1 to TRDJ1; possible D gene TRDD3, 6 bases. Trimming took 4 bases from V and 3 from J, leaving 21 bases between them. This CDR3 has 17 amino acids. CDR1 is TSWWSYY, CDR2 QGS, per germline. CDR3 DNA sequence: TGTGCTCTTGGGGCCCTGGGTCCGATACGCGTACCCGATAAACTCATCTTT. Translated, it gives CALGALGPIRVPDKLIF.

There are a few counts of this clone. The V gene is TRDV3, the J gene TRDJ3; perhaps TRDD2 as D (6 bases). Germline CDR1 and CDR2: TVYSNPD and GDNSRS (reference sequence). CDR3 length equals 25 residues. Trimming pared 5 bases from V and 1 base from J, leaving 42 bases between. As DNA, the CDR3 is TGTGCCCTCGGGTTTAGCCCCCGTCCTCGGACGAGTGGATCCTACCCGTCCTGGGACACCCGACAGATGTTTTTC. Protein sequence: CALGFSPRPRTSGSYPSWDTRQMFF. The variable domain in full, with the rest retrieved from reference TRDV3 and TRDJ3, is CDKVTQSSPDQTVASGSEVVLLCTYDTVYSNPDLFWYRIRPDYSFQFVFYGDNSRSEGADFTQGRFSVKHILTQKAFHLVISPVRTEDSATYYCALGFSPRPRTSGSYPSWDTRQMFFGTGIKLFVEP.

This clone rates as large. The chain has TRDV1 and TRDJ1; 9 bases are a match to TRDD3. This CDR3 region has 21 residues. V gave up 0 bases and J gave up 0 bases; unmatched junction bases: 17. CDR1 is TSWWSYY, CDR2 QGS, per germline. CDR3 protein: CALGELGFLLNSGGYTDKLIF. CDR3 sequence (DNA): TGTGCTCTTGGGGAACTTGGGTTCCTACTGAATTCTGGGGGATACACCGATAAACTCATCTTT.

As concerns this clone: Other DNA sequences of this sample code for an identical CDR3. V usage is TRDV2 and J usage is TRDJ1; a weak D match, TRDD3 (10 bases). The germline V and J ends were trimmed by 4 bases and 0 bases, with 32 bases remaining between them. Germline assignment: CDR1 GEAIGNYY and CDR2 EKD. The CDR3 is 21 amino acids. CDR3 loop: CACDFLPTCLSLGDHTDKLIF. The CDR3 DNA sequence: TGTGCCTGTGATTTCCTTCCTACGTGCCTTTCACTGGGGGATCACACCGATAAACTCATCTTT.

This clone was found a few times. This chain uses TRDV1 with TRDJ1, with TRDD3 matching 9 bases. CDR3 length equals 18 residues. The V gene's germline CDR1 is TSWWSYY and CDR2 QGS. V was clipped by 2 bases and J by 0 bases; unmatched bases: 10. CDR3 DNA: TGTGCTCTTGGGGAAATTGACTGGGGGACCGCGTACACCGATAAACTCATCTTT. Protein sequence: CALGEIDWGTAYTDKLIF.

The chain combines TRDV1 with TRDJ1; 9 bases agree with TRDD3. V lost 1 base to trimming and J lost 3 bases; unmatched junction nucleotides: 30. Germline V gene lookup returns CDR1 TSWWSYY and CDR2 QGS. The CDR3 consists of 24 residues. The CDR3 DNA follows: TGTGCTCTTGGGGAACGCTGGCTTCTTTCCTTCCGAAGGGGGATACCCGAACCCCCCGATAAACTCATCTTT. Its translation: CALGERWLLSFRRGIPEPPDKLIF.

About this clone: A much larger clonotype is one base distant, so this may be a read error. The genes are TRAV38-2/DV8 and TRDJ1; 8 bases are a match to TRDD3. The CDR3 sequence is 20 residues long. Germline trimming cut 0 bases from V and 8 bases from J; bases unmatched to any gene: 24. Germline V gene sequence: CDR1 TSESDYY, CDR2 QEAYKQQN. CDR3 amino acids: CAYRSAIGGVRGDIPPKLIF. Written as DNA, the CDR3 is TGTGCTTATAGGAGCGCGATTGGGGGCGTACGGGGGGATATCCCACCAAAACTCATCTTT.

This clone was seen just once. The J gene is TRDJ3, the V gene TRDV2; 12 nucleotides agree with TRDD3. Germline lookup yields CDR1 GEAIGNYY and CDR2 EKD. This CDR3 has 20 amino acids. V lost 3 bases to trimming and J lost 1 base; unmatched junction nucleotides: 9. The DNA of the CDR3 is TGTGCCTGTGACTCCGGATCTGGGGGATACGCGTCCTGGGACACCCGACAGATGTTTTTC. Translating it yields CACDSGSGGYASWDTRQMFF.

This chain uses TRDV1 with TRDJ1; 8 bases line up with TRDD3. The CDR3 contains 20 residues. J lost 0 bases, V lost 0 bases, and 15 bases had no gene match. Germline V lookup: CDR1 TSWWSYY, CDR2 QGS. DNA of the CDR3: TGTGCTCTTGGGGAACTGATGACGTACTGGGGGGGGATGTACACCGATAAACTCATCTTT. This codes for CALGELMTYWGGMYTDKLIF.

V is TRDV1 and J is TRDJ1, with TRDD3 matching over 8 bases. This CDR3 comprises 20 residues. After removal of 1 base from V and 8 bases from J, the junction contained 24 bases not matched to a gene. CDR1 and CDR2 (germline): TSWWSYY, QGS. The chain's CDR3 is CALGEPSLPPYWGEQPKLIF. CDR3 in DNA: TGTGCTCTTGGGGAACCAAGCCTTCCCCCATACTGGGGGGAACAACCAAAACTCATCTTT.

This clone was detected a few times. The CDR3 sequence is CASQFLLWGIPYDKLIF. CDR3 DNA sequence: TGTGCCTCCCAATTCCTACTTTGGGGGATACCGTATGATAAACTCATCTTT. J is TRDJ1 and V is TRDV3, with 10 bases aligning to TRDD3. Germline V lookup: CDR1 TVYSNPD, CDR2 GDNSRS (reference sequence). The trim removed 4 bases at V and 5 bases at J, leaving 19 bases unmatched. The CDR3 sequence is 17 residues long.

This clone showed up just a few times. The J gene is TRDJ1, the V gene TRDV1, with 10 bases that match TRDD3. Germline V CDR1 and CDR2: TSWWSYY, QGS. Losses at the gene ends were 4 bases for V and 2 bases for J; bases not matched to a gene: 1. CDR3 length: 14 residues. DNA for the CDR3: TGTGCTCTTGGGGGGGGGATACGGACCGATAAACTCATCTTT. Translation: CALGGGIRTDKLIF.

The chain couples TRDV3 to TRDJ1; 9 bases map to TRDD3. The trim removed 4 bases at V and 0 bases at J, leaving 15 bases unmatched. CDR1 is TVYSNPD and CDR2 is GDNSRS in the germline V gene (reference sequence). CDR3 size: 17 residues. The CDR3 region has the DNA TGTGCCTCCCCTCCCGGGGGATACCTCCTACACACCGATAAACTCATCTTT. Translated: CASPPGGYLLHTDKLIF.

The V and J genes are TRDV1 and TRDJ1; TRDD2 matches 7 bases. V lost 1 base and J lost 0; bases outside the gene matches: 14. In germline, CDR1 is TSWWSYY, CDR2 QGS. CDR3 length: 19 residues. The CDR3 DNA follows: TGTGCTCTTGGGGAACCCACCTCTTCCTATTGTGGGGACACCGATAAACTCATCTTT. This translates into CALGEPTSSYCGDTDKLIF.

This clone came up once. Since a much larger clone is just one base distant, this may be a read error. The sample holds other DNA sequences that translate to the same CDR3. The genes are TRDV1 and TRDJ1; D possibly uses TRDD2 or TRDD3 (9 bases each). CDR1 and CDR2 from the germline V gene are TSWWSYY and QGS. This CDR3 has 21 amino acids. V lost 1 base, J lost 2 bases, and 29 bases lay in between. CDR3: CALGEHLPTYWGTPLTDKLIF. The CDR3 nucleotides are TGTGCTCTTGGGGAACACCTTCCTACTTACTGGGGGACACCCCTGACCGATAAACTCATCTTT.

The rearrangement uses TRDV1 and TRDJ1, with D uncertain. Per germline, CDR1 TSWWSYY and CDR2 QGS. This CDR3 contains 15 residues. Trimming removed 5 bases at V and 1 base at J, with 14 bases between. The CDR3 DNA is TGTGCTCTTGGGTCCGGCCGCCTTGTCACCGATAAACTCATCTTT. This encodes CALGSGRLVTDKLIF.

The rearrangement uses TRDV1 and TRDJ1, with TRDD3 matching over 9 bases. Germline V gene sequence: CDR1 TSWWSYY, CDR2 QGS. This CDR3 is built from 21 residues. V lost 2 bases and J lost 9; bases outside the gene matches: 28. CDR3 in amino acids: CALGEAPWEGGYNLLSAELIF. The CDR3, as DNA: TGTGCTCTTGGGGAAGCTCCCTGGGAGGGGGGATACAATCTCTTAAGCGCGGAACTCATCTTT.

J is TRDJ1 and V is TRDV2; D gene ambiguous. CDR1 and CDR2 from the germline V gene are GEAIGNYY and EKD. The CDR3 runs 14 residues. Trimming removed 0 bases from V and 0 bases from J, with 7 bases in between. The DNA of the CDR3 is TGTGCCTGTGACACCGTACTCTACACCGATAAACTCATCTTT. This codes for CACDTVLYTDKLIF.

This clone has just a few counts. The V call is TRDV1, the J call TRDJ1; tentative D call: TRDD3 (6 bases). With 3 bases removed from V and 0 bases from J, the gap between germline ends came to 14 bases. The germline V gene has CDR1 TSWWSYY and CDR2 QGS. This CDR3 has 16 residues. Here the CDR3 DNA reads TGTGCTCTTGGGGACTTCTGGGGCCCTCACACCGATAAACTCATCTTT. Its protein product is CALGDFWGPHTDKLIF.

V gene TRDV2 combines with J gene TRDJ1; the match to TRDD3 covers 10 bases. Germline CDR1 GEAIGNYY, CDR2 EKD. Trimming took 4 bases from V and 2 from J; bases not matched to a gene: 6. CDR3 size: 15 residues. CDR3 sequence (DNA): TGTGCCTGTGATCCACTGGGGGATGGAACCGATAAACTCATCTTT. Encoded protein: CACDPLGDGTDKLIF.